This entry is about one T cell receptor beta chain. The data originate from a study of control samples from healthy donors and cancer patients. Profiling relied on immunoSEQ multiplex PCR, and the TCRdb table lists in-frame clones only, not all of them. Of about 170,000 clones listed, 85% to 90% are singletons. The length of the CDR3 is 12 residues. With 5 bases removed from V and 10 bases from J, the gap between germline ends came to 9 bases. Sequenced material: blood. This clonotype originated in a woman aged 25 to 39 in good health. V is TRBV12-3 or TRBV12-4 and J is TRBJ1-6, with D tentatively TRBD1 (6 bases). CDR3 DNA: TGTGCCAGCAGTACAGGGTACTCACCCCTCCACTTT. Translation: CASSTGYSPLHF.